This note documents a single TCR beta chain sequence. There is no known antigen for this receptor. Base qualities were left out, and no much larger clone turns up one base away. The cohort was made up of approximately 670 healthy bone marrow donors. Cohort members were all nominally healthy when sampled, although unrecorded immune exposures were likely present. The donor tested CMV seronegative, placing the donor among the roughly 350 seronegative members of the cohort. A peripheral blood sample was collected from each donor, and TCR beta sequencing was performed on peripheral blood mononuclear cells. The Qiagen DNeasy Blood Extraction Kit was used to extract genomic DNA from the blood cell samples. The method was the immunoSEQ multiplex PCR assay. For the multiplex PCR, a mixture combining 60 forward primers for TCR Vbeta segments and 13 reverse primers for TCR Jbeta segments was used. The CDR3 region of rearranged TCR beta genes was amplified from genomic DNA by a multiplex PCR assay. On the Illumina HiSeq System, the amplified TCR beta libraries were sequenced as 87-base-pair reads. As for the original processing: Across the roughly 700 repertoires, a later analysis counted tens of millions of unique TCR beta chains, roughly 11 million of which were shared by at least two donors. Raw reads were error-corrected and collapsed into unique sequences by a nearest-neighbor algorithm in which closely related sequences were merged to remove PCR and sequencing errors. V, D and J gene segments were assigned by aligning CDR3 sequences to IMGT reference sequences. Each retained sequence needed at least a six-nucleotide match to both a V gene segment and a J gene segment. Rearrangements were classified as productive when the CDR3 lacked stop codons and remained in frame with V and J, and all other rearrangements were classified as non-productive. CDR3 was defined by IMGT convention, running from the second conserved V-encoded cysteine to the conserved J-encoded phenylalanine. The earlier analysis of 550 to 650 of the donors excluded any sequence lacking an unambiguous match to a single V gene segment. An earlier analysis of 450 to 650 of the donors called V segments functional above 56.7% productive rearrangements and segregating when the between-donor standard deviation exceeded 5%. A statistical classification framework was built for diagnosing cytomegalovirus status from the catalog of TCR beta chain sequences. In a later analysis, V and J genes were assigned by comparing TCR nucleotide sequences against IMGT/GENE-DB human TR gene sequences. Using the TCRdist pipeline, a later analysis assigned CDR3 sequences along with most-parsimonious VDJ recombination scenarios. A later analysis defined each TCR beta chain by its CDR3 amino acid sequence plus V-gene family, and excluded reads lacking a unique V-gene family. In a later analysis, fewer than 650 highly shared, low-generation-probability nucleotide sequences were removed to address suspected cross-contamination and a sequencing artifact. In a later analysis, a clonal expansion index was calculated for each public chain from normalized within-repertoire ranks of inferred template counts. In a later analysis, generation probabilities were computed using a VDJ recombination model fitted to out-of-frame rearrangements, and the results were checked against IGoR. In a later analysis, TCR-TCR, TCR-HLA and TCR-CMV co-occurrence was scored with hypergeometric tests, and a repertoire-size bias correction was applied to TCR pairs. To estimate false discovery rates, a later analysis permuted the HLA or CMV assignments 20 times. In a later analysis, co-occurring TCRs were grouped using DBSCAN, with TCRdist sequence similarity added in when clustering inside HLA-allele-positive subsets. Co-occurrence clustering excluded repertoires with fewer than 30,000 or more than 120,000 public chains, plus five with anomalous nucleotide sharing. In TCRdb, the immuneACCESS table is reduced to in-frame sequences with V and J assigned. These tables do not hold every clone; where another copy was compared, an unresolved V gene accounts for under half, and the others remain unexplained. V, J and clone size derive from that table, while D and trimming were established from the DNA sequence. The sample data list around 170,000 clones, and over 65% of these were observed just once. Of the sample, roughly 1.5% falls within the top ten clones.

The entry originates in a study of cytomegalovirus exposure and HLA in healthy donors (dated by TCRdb to the late 2010s). Turning to the overall study: An earlier analysis of around 600 of the donors reported 276 Gb of sequence data and more than 90 million unique TCR beta sequences from around 200 million T cells. An early release that covered 640 HLA-typed donors contained approximately 300 gigabases of sequencing data and some 87 million unique TCR sequences. Of the roughly 430 genotyped donors, approximately 83% fell in the genetic ancestry cluster associated with self-reported Caucasian donors. The study was designed to test whether signatures of past pathogen exposure could be identified by cataloging public T cell receptors. Using immunosequencing, the study profiled T cell repertoires from fewer than 700 subjects and related those repertoires to cytomegalovirus serostatus. A separate validation cohort of 100 to 150 different subjects was used in addition to the roughly 720-subject first cohort. High-throughput TCR immunosequencing, statistical association of individual TCRs with disease status, and machine learning were combined to predict cytomegalovirus infection status. To study patterns of TCR occurrence, a later analysis re-analyzed previously published TCR beta repertoires from 600 to 750 donors and added high-resolution HLA genotyping. In the later analysis, no new phenotypic data were used to find candidate immune exposures; instead, reliance was placed on TCR beta sequences and their occurrence across donors. An earlier analysis of approximately 630 of the donors applied high-throughput TCR beta sequencing to assess whether each TCR beta V gene segment acted as functional or pseudogenic. Donor age, sex, ethnicity and CMV serostatus were compiled together with the repertoire data. Genome-wide SNP genotypes for about three fifths of the roughly 670 donors were used in a later genetic analysis, which treated that subset as a discovery cohort. Every discovery cohort repertoire had been produced on one sequencing platform. Class I and class II HLA loci were covered by the typing at four-digit resolution. Typing coverage differed by locus: A, B, C, DRB1 and DQB1 were typed in about 629-630 donors, DQA1 in around 500, DPA1 in around 580, and DPB1 in 400 to 480. Because of strong linkage in the cohort, roughly 5 DR-DQ haplotypes were treated as single units for association and clustering. Among around 400 genotyped donors of the cohort, an average of about 220,000 unique TCR beta nucleotide sequences was sequenced per donor, of which about 18% were non-productive.

The CDR3 sequence holds 12 residues, the cysteine and phenylalanine included. The retained sequence is limited to the CDR3, 36 bases, with the frame set at the first base. Taken from the germline V gene (reference sequence), the CDR1 and CDR2 loops are GTSNPN and SVGIG. Germline trimming: 4 bases from V, 9 bases from J; junction bases outside gene matches: 9. On the study overall, not on this receptor specifically: A later analysis reported that several top co-occurrence clusters appeared linked to parvovirus B19, influenza, CMV and Epstein-Barr virus. The classifier was reported to diagnose cytomegalovirus status with high specificity and sensitivity in both the original cohort and the validation cohort. Correlated functional status among segregating V segments might be attributable to linkage disequilibrium, but an unknown experimental factor could not be ruled out. A later genetic analysis associated a missense DCLRE1C variant with V-gene and J-gene trimming of TCR beta chains, and an independent cohort replicated the association. Most TCR sequences were seen in very few donors, while some public TCRs were found in many individuals. A later analysis found that TCR association rates varied across HLA loci, with DRB1 alleles showing the most associated TCRs and HLA-C alleles the fewest. In a later analysis, HLA-associated TCR beta chains were found to be more clonally expanded and to have lower generation probabilities than equally common non-associated chains. Compared with the roughly 700-donor mean, donors in an Asian-associated ancestry cluster had fewer N-insertions in productive TCRs, according to a later genetic analysis. According to the authors, the approach could potentially be generalized to other disease states and immunological phenotypes. The earlier analysis of about 600 of the donors excluded fewer than 20 rarely observed V segments, including chromosome 9 orphons, because counts were too low. Three of the identified cytomegalovirus-associated TCR beta chains were confirmed in vitro to be specific for cytomegalovirus antigens. Most CMV-associated TCR beta chains appeared to be HLA-restricted in a later analysis, and the HLA associations seemed to be driven largely by CMV exposure. When HLA alleles, especially DR and DQ, strongly co-occurred, attributing TCR associations to individual alleles was difficult. Immune exposure information for the cohort was limited to CMV serostatus. Only TCR beta chains were sequenced in this cohort, and the absence of alpha or paired-chain data limited detectable features. Because some donors lacked HLA typing at each locus, the association tests relied only on the typed subset. Some IMGT-functional V segments, including TRBV6-2 and TRBV6-3, could not be told apart with the 87-base-pair reads, so those segments were excluded. The study listed around 160 TCR beta chains as associated with cytomegalovirus. Presence/absence analyses assumed roughly uniform sequencing depth across donors, an assumption that may not hold. A later analysis associated 16,951 TCR beta sequences with specific HLA alleles at a false discovery rate of 0.05. In an earlier analysis of more than 500 of the donors, most TCR beta V segments appeared in productive rearrangements about 87% or about 30% of the time, broadly matching IMGT annotations. A further reported finding was that TCR beta sequences accurately predicted the HLA-A and HLA-B alleles for most subjects in the first cohort. A group of highly shared sequence variants was considered likely to be a technical artifact of the sequencing pipeline.

The rearranged chain carries TRBV30 and TRBJ2-7, with TRBD2 matching 7 junction bases. Sequencing was performed on PBMCs. The TCR was taken from a man aged 18 to 30 in good health and CMV-seronegative. The CDR3 in this case is CAWNYDTGGQYF. The DNA sequence reads TGTGCCTGGAATTACGACACGGGGGGGCAGTACTTC.